This T cell receptor (beta chain) comes out of a study of blood T cell repertoires in COVID-19. This CDR3 region has 15 residues. The germline CDR1 and CDR2 sequences are SGHKS and YYEKEE (reference sequence). Between the trimmed V and J ends, which lost 1 base and 0 bases, there was a span of 11 bases. Libraries were prepared by immunoSEQ multiplex PCR; TCRdb keeps only in-frame clonotypes and omits some of them. This table has some 330,000 clones, more than 85% appearing once. The specimen was PBMCs or T cells enriched from blood (not recorded which). The chain joins TRBV5-5 to TRBJ2-7, with a tentative D call TRBD2 (6 bases). The sequence derives from a woman aged 25 to 39 who had recovered from COVID-19. The CDR3 DNA sequence: TGTGCCAGCAGCTTGTCGGGAGCCAGCTCCTACGAGCAGTACTTC. This gives the protein CASSLSGASSYEQYF.